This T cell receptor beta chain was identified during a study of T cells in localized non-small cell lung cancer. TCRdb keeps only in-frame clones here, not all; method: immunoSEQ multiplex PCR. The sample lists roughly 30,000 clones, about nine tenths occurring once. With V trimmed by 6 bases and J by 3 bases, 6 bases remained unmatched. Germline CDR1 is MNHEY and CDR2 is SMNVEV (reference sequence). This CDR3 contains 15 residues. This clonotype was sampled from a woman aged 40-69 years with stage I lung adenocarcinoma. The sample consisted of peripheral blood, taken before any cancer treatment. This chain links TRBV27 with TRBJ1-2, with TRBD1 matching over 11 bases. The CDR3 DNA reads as TGTGCCAGCAGGATCCGGGACAGGGGGTACTATGGCTACACCTTC. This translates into CASRIRDRGYYGYTF.